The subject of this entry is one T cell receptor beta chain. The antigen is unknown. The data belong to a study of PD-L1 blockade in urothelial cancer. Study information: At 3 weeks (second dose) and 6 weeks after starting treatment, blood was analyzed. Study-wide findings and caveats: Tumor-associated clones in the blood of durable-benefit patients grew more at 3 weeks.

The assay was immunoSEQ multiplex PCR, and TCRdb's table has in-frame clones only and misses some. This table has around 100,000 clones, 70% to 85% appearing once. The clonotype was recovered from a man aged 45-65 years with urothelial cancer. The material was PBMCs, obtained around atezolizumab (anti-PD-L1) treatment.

CDR3 nucleotides: TGTGCCAGCAGAGACCAGACAGGCCTAGCCAAAAACATTCAGTACTTC. This encodes CASRDQTGLAKNIQYF. The chain uses TRBV2 and TRBJ2-4; D might be TRBD1 (6 bases). CDR1 is SNHLY, CDR2 FYNNEI, per germline. CDR3 length: 16 residues. Trimming removed 6 bases at V and 0 bases at J, with 15 bases between. Filled out from reference TRBV2 and TRBJ2-4, the complete variable domain reads EPEVTQTPSHQVTQMGQEVILRCVPISNHLYFYWYRQILGQKVEFLVSFYNNEISEKSEIFDDQFSVERPDGSNFTLKIRSTKLEDSAMYFCASRDQTGLAKNIQYFGAGTRLSVL.